Listed below are T cell receptor beta chains from one sample, sequenced in a study of chemoradiotherapy in HPV16-positive cancers. Profiling relied on immunoSEQ multiplex PCR, and the TCRdb table lists in-frame clones only, not all of them. Among about 10,000 clones, roughly 65% were seen once, and the ten largest hold 11% to 15%. Sample collection was performed from a patient who underwent chemoradiotherapy. These receptor sequences come from a human donor with HPV-associated anogenital cancer. Each CDR3 is given with its conserved first and last residue. The D gene is left open where the match is weak. Some rows have no size entry. The others give once, few or many, or a class for an expanded clone.

D gene	J gene	V gene	CDR3 length	clone size	CDR3 DNA	CDR3 protein
NA	TRBJ1-1	TRBV28	14	NA	TGTGCCAGCAGCTATCAGGTTGGCGACACTGAAGCTTTCTTT	CASSYQVGDTEAFF
NA	TRBJ1-1	TRBV10-3	15	NA	TGTGCCATCAGTGACGCAGGAGAGGGCTCCACTGAAGCTTTCTTT	CAISDAGEGSTEAFF
NA	TRBJ1-2	TRBV28	14	NA	TGTGCCAGCAGTTTCATATCCCGGGACTATGGCTACACCTTC	CASSFISRDYGYTF
NA	TRBJ1-2	TRBV9	14	few	TGTGCCAGCAGCCTAACCGATGTTACCTATGGCTACACCTTC	CASSLTDVTYGYTF
TRBD2	TRBJ2-7	TRBV4-2	15	NA	TGTGCCAGCAGCCAAGACCGAAGCGGGGGCTACGAGCAGTACTTC	CASSQDRSGGYEQYF
NA	TRBJ2-6	TRBV27	14	NA	TGTGCCAGCTCTGGGCCGGGTGGGGCCAACGTCCTGACTTTC	CASSGPGGANVLTF
NA	TRBJ1-2	TRBV25-1	11	few	TGTGCCAGCAGCATGGGTGGGGGCTACACCTTC	CASSMGGGYTF
TRBD1	TRBJ2-2	TRBV5-1	14	NA	TGCGCCAGCAGCCTGGACAGGCCCGGGGGGGAGCTGTTTTTT	CASSLDRPGGELFF
NA	TRBJ2-3	TRBV2	14	NA	TGTGCCAGCAGAGGAAGCGGATTCACAGATACGCAGTATTTT	CASRGSGFTDTQYF
TRBD1	TRBJ2-1	TRBV9	17	NA	TGTGCCAGCAGCGCGAGGGACAGGGGAAGGTCCTACAATGAGCAGTTCTTC	CASSARDRGRSYNEQFF
NA	TRBJ1-5	TRBV21-1	15	NA	TGTGCCAGCAGCAAAAGACAGATGAGCAATCAGCCCCAGCATTTT	CASSKRQMSNQPQHF
NA	TRBJ2-5	TRBV10-3	14	NA	TGTGCCACCGGGGGGCTAGCGGACTCAGAGACCCAGTACTTC	CATGGLADSETQYF
NA	TRBJ1-2	TRBV5-1	15	few	TGCGCCAGCAGGCCCATTACAGGGCGGGGCTATGGCTACACCTTC	CASRPITGRGYGYTF
NA	TRBJ2-7	TRBV11-2	14	NA	TGTGCCAGCAGCTTAGGTTCAGGGGTCTACGAGCAGTACTTC	CASSLGSGVYEQYF
TRBD1	TRBJ2-7	TRBV11-2	13	NA	TGTGCCAGCAGCTTAGATGTGGGGGACAGGCCGCACTTC	CASSLDVGDRPHF
NA	TRBJ1-1	TRBV28	12	NA	TGTGCCACGGGCGAAATTAACACTGAAGCTTTCTTT	CATGEINTEAFF